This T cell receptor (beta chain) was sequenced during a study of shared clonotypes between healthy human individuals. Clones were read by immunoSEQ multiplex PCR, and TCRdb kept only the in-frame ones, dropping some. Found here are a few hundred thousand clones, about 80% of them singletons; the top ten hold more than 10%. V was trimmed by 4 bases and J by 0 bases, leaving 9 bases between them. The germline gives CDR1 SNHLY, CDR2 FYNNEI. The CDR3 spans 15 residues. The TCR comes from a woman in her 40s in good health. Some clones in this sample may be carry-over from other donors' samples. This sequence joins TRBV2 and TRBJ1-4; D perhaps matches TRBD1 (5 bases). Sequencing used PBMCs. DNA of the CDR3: TGTGCCAGCAGTGCTCGCAGGGCAACTAATGAAAAACTGTTTTTT. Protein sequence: CASSARRATNEKLFF.